This entry describes one T cell receptor (beta chain). The antigen is undetermined. The CDR3 contains 13 residues. CDR1 LNHDA and CDR2 SQIVND come from the germline V gene (reference sequence). The V gene lost 4 bases and the J gene lost 6 bases, with 9 bases spanning the gap. This record comes from a study of cytomegalovirus exposure and HLA in healthy donors. Whole-study findings and limits: V- and J-gene trimming of TCR beta was linked (in a later analysis) to a missense DCLRE1C variant. Most of the TCR beta V segments (in an earlier analysis) were productive either about 87% or about 30% of the time.

With 60 Vbeta and 13 Jbeta primers, the PCR was carried out. Clones were sequenced by immunoSEQ multiplex PCR, and TCRdb holds only the in-frame ones, with some missing. The sample lists around 83,000 clones; around 80% were seen once. Sequencing was done on a sample of PBMCs. The TCR comes from a male donor in good health and CMV-seropositive. This chain joins TRBV19 and TRBJ1-4; no definite D call. Written as DNA, the CDR3 is TGTGCCAGTAGTACGGGAGTGGATGAAAAACTGTTTTTT. This codes for CASSTGVDEKLFF.